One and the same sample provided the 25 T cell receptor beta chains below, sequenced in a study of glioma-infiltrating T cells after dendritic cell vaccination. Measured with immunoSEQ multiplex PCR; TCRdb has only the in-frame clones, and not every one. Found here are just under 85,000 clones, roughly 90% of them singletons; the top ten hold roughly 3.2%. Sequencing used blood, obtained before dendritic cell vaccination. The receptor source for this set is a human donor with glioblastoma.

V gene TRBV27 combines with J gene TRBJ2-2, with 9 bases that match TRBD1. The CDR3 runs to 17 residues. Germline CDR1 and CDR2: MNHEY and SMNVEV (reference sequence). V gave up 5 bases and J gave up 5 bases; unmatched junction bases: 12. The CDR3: CASSNTGGSLITGELFF. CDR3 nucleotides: TGTGCCAGCAGTAATACAGGGGGCAGTCTTATTACCGGGGAGCTGTTTTTT.

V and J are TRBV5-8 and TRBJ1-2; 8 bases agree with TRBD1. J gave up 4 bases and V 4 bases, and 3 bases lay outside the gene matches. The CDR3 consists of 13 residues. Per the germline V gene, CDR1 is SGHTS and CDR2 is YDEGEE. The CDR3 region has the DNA TGTGCCAGCAGCGAGACAGGGGTCTATGGCTACACCTTC. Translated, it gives CASSETGVYGYTF. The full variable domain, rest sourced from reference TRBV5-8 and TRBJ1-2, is EAGVTQSPTHLIKTRGQQATLRCSPISGHTSVYWYQQALGLGLQFLLWYDEGEERNRGNFPPRFSGRQFPNYSSELNVNALELEDSALYLCASSETGVYGYTFGSGTRLTVV.

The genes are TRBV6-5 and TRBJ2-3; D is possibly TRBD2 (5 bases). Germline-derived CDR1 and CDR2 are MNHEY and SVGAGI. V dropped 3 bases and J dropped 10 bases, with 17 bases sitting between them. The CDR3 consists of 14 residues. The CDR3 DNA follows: TGTGCCAGCAGTTATGGACTGGGAGCGTTTTCGCAGTATTTT. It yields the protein CASSYGLGAFSQYF.

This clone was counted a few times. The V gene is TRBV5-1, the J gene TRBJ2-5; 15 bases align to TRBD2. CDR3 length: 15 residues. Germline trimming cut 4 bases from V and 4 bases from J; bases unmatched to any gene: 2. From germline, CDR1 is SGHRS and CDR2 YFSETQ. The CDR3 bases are TGCGCCAGCAGCATGGGACTAGCGGGGGGAGAGACCCAGTACTTC. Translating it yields CASSMGLAGGETQYF.

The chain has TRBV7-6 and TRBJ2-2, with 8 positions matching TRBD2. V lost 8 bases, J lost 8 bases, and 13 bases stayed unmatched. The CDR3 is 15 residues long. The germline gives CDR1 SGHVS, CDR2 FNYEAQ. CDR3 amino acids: CASSRGGSLIGELFF. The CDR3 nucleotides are TGTGCCAGCTCTCGGGGGGGGTCCCTCATTGGGGAGCTGTTTTTT.

This CDR3 is CASGLVGRELFF. As DNA, the CDR3 is TGTGCTAGTGGTTTGGTGGGGAGGGAACTGTTTTTT. This chain joins TRBV12-5 and TRBJ1-4, with no clear D. Per the germline V gene, CDR1 is LGHNT and CDR2 is FRNRAP. V lost 0 bases and J lost 12, with 8 bases in between. This CDR3 spans 12 amino acids.

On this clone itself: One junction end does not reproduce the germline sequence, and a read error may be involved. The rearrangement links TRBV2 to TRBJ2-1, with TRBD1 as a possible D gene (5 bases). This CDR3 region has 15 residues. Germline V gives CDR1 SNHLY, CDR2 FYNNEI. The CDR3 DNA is TGTGCCAGCTGTGAGTGTAGGGGTAGTTACAATGAGCAGTTCTTC. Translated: CASCECRGSYNEQFF. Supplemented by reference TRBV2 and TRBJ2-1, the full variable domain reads EPEVTQTPSHQVTQMGQEVILRCVPISNHLYFYWYRQILGQKVEFLVSFYNNEISEKSEIFDDQFSVERPDGSNFTLKIRSTKLEDSAMYFCASCECRGSYNEQFFGPGTRLTVL.

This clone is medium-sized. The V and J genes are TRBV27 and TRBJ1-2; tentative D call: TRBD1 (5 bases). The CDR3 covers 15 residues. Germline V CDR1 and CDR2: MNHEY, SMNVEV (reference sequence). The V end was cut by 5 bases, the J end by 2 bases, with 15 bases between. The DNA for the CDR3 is TGTGCCAGCAGTGTTACAGGACCACCCAACTATGGCTACACCTTC. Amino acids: CASSVTGPPNYGYTF.

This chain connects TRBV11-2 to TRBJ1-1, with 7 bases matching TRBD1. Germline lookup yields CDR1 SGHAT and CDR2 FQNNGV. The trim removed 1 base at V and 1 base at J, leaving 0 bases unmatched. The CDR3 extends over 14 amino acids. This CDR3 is CASSLGQGNTEAFF. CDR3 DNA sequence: TGTGCCAGCAGCTTAGGACAGGGGAACACTGAAGCTTTCTTT.

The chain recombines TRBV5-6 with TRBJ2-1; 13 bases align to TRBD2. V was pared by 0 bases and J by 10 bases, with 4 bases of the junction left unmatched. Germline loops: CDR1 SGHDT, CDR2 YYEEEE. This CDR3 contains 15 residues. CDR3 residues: CASSLVRTSGGEQFF. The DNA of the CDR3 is TGTGCCAGCAGCTTGGTACGGACTAGCGGGGGAGAGCAGTTCTTC. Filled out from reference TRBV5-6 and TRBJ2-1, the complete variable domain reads DAGVTQSPTHLIKTRGQQVTLRCSPKSGHDTVSWYQQALGQGPQFIFQYYEEEERQRGNFPDRFSGHQFPNYSSELNVNALLLGDSALYLCASSLVRTSGGEQFFGPGTRLTVL.

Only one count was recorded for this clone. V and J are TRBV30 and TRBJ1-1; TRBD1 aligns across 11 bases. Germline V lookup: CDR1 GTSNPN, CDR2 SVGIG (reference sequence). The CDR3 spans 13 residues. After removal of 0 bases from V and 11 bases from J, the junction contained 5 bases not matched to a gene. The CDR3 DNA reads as TGTGCCTGGAGTGTACGGACAGGGGGCGCCGCTTTCTTT. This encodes CAWSVRTGGAAFF.

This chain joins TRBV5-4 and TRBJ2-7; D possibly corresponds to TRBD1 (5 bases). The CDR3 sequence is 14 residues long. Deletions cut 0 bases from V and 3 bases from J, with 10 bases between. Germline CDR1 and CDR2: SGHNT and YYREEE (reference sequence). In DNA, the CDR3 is TGTGCCAGCAGCTTGGAGCCCAGGGTCTACGAGCAGTACTTC. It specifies CASSLEPRVYEQYF.

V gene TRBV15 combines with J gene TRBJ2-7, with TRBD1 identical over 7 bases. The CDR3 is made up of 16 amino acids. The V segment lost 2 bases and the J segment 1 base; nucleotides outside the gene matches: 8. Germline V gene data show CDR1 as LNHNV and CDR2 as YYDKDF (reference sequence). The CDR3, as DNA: TGTGCCACCAGCAGATCCCGCCCAGGGGGTTCCTACGAGCAGTACTTC. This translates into CATSRSRPGGSYEQYF.

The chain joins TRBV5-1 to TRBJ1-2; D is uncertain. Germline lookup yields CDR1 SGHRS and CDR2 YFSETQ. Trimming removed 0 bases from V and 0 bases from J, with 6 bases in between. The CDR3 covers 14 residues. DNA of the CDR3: TGCGCCAGCAGCTTGGAAGGAGCTAACTATGGCTACACCTTC. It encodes CASSLEGANYGYTF.

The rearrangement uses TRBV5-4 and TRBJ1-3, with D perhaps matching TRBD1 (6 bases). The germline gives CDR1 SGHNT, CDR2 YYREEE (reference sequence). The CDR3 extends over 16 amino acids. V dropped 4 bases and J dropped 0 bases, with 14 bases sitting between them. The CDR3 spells CASSAGGRVSGNTIYF. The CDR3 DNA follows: TGTGCCAGCAGCGCTGGGGGCAGGGTCTCTGGAAACACCATATATTTT. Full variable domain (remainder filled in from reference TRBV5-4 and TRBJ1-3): ETGVTQSPTHLIKTRGQQVTLRCSSQSGHNTVSWYQQALGQGPQFIFQYYREEENGRGNFPPRFSGLQFPNYSSELNVNALELDDSALYLCASSAGGRVSGNTIYFGEGSWLTVV.

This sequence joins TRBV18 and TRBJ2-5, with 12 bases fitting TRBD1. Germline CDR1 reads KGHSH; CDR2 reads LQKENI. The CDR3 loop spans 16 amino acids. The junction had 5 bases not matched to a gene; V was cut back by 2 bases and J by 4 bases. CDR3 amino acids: CASSPTGTGGRETQYF. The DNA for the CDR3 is TGTGCCAGCTCACCAACGGGGACAGGGGGCAGAGAGACCCAGTACTTC.

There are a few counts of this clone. The CDR3 sequence: CASSYRTGQDPEKLFF. The CDR3 nucleotides read TGTGCCAGCAGTTACCGGACAGGGCAGGATCCTGAAAAACTGTTTTTT. The rearrangement links TRBV6-5 to TRBJ1-4, with TRBD1 matching over 8 bases. The CDR3 is 16 residues long. V lost 2 bases to trimming and J lost 7 bases; unmatched junction nucleotides: 9. Germline V gives CDR1 MNHEY, CDR2 SVGAGI.

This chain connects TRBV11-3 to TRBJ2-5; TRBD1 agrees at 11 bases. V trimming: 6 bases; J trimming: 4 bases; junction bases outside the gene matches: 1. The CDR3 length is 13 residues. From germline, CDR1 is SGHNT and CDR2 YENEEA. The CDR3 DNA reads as TGTGCCAGCAGGGGGACAGGGGGAGAGACCCAGTACTTC. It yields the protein CASRGTGGETQYF.

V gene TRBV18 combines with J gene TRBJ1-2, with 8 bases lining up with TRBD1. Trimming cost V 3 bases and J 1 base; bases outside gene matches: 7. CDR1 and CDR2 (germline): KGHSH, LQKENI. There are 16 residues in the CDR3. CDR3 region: CASSPDVRGHNYGYTF. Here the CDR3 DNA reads TGTGCCAGCTCACCGGACGTCAGGGGGCATAACTATGGCTACACCTTC.

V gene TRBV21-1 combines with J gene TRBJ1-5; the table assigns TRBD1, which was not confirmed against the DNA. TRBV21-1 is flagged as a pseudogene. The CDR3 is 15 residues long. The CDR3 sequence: CASSTHRGLSQPQHF. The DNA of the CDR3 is TGTGCCAGCAGCACCCACAGGGGGCTGAGTCAGCCCCAGCATTTT.

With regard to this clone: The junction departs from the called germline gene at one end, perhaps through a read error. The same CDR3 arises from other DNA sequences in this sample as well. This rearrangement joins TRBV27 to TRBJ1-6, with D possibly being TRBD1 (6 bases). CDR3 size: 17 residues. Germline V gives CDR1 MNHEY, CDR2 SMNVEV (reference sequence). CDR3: CASSSTGPGVGNSPLHF. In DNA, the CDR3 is TGTGCCAGCAGTAGTACCGGGCCAGGGGTCGGTAATTCCCCCCTCCACTTT.

The CDR3 DNA reads as TGCGCCAGCAGCTTGGACAGGATTAATTCACCCCTCCACTTT. It encodes CASSLDRINSPLHF. The chain links TRBV5-1 to TRBJ1-6, with D maybe TRBD1 (5 bases). Trimming left V 0 bases short and J 6 bases short, with 7 bases between. Germline V gene data show CDR1 as SGHRS and CDR2 as YFSETQ. This CDR3 has 14 residues.

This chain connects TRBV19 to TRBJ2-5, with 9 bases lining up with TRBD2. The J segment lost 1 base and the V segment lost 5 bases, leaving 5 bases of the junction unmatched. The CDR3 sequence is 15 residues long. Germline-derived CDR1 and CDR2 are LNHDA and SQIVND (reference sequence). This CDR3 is CASSLLAGVQETQYF. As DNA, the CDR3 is TGTGCCAGTAGTCTATTAGCGGGGGTCCAAGAGACCCAGTACTTC.

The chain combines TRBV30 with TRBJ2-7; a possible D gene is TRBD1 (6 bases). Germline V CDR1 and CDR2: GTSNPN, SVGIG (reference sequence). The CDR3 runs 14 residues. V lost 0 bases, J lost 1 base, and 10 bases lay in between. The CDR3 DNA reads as TGTGCCTGGAGTGTAGGGGGAACTTCCTACGAGCAGTACTTC. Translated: CAWSVGGTSYEQYF.

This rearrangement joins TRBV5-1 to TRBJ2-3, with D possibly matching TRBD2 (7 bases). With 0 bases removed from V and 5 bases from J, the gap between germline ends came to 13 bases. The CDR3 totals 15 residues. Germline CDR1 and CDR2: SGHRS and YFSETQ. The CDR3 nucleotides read TGCGCCAGCAGCTTGGAAGGGGGGGCTGGAGATACGCAGTATTTT. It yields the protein CASSLEGGAGDTQYF.